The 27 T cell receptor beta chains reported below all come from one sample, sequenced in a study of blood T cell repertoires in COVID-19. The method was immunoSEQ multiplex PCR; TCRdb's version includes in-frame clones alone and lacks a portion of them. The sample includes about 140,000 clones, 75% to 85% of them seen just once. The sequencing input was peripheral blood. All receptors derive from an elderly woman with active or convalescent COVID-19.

This CDR3 is CASSEYPSGGLQETQYF. The CDR3 DNA reads TGTGCCAGCAGTGAATATCCTAGCGGGGGCCTACAAGAGACCCAGTACTTC. The chain employs TRBV6-1 and TRBJ2-5; 10 nucleotides line up with TRBD2. Germline values: CDR1 MNHNS, CDR2 SASEGT. J lost 2 bases, V lost 2 bases, and 8 bases had no gene match. The length of the CDR3 is 17 residues.

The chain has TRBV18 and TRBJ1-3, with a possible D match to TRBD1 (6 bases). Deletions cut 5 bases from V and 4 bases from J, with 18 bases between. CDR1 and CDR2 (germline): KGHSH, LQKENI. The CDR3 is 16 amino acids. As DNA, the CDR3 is TGTGCCAGCTCATCAGGGAATACAGGGATCGGAAACACCATATATTTT. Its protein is CASSSGNTGIGNTIYF.

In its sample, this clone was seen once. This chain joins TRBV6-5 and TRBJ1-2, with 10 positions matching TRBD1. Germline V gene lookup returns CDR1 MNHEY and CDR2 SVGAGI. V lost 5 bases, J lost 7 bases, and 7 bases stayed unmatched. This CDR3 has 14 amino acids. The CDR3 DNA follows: TGTGCCAGCAGTATCGAGACAGGGGGCCGTGGCTACACCTTC. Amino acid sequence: CASSIETGGRGYTF.

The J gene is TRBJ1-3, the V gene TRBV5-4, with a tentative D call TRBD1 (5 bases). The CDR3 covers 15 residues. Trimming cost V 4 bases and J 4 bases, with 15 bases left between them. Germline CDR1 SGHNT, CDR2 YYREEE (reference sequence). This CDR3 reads CASSPGGSGGNTIYF. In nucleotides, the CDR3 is TGTGCCAGCAGCCCGGGGGGTTCAGGGGGAAACACCATATATTTT.

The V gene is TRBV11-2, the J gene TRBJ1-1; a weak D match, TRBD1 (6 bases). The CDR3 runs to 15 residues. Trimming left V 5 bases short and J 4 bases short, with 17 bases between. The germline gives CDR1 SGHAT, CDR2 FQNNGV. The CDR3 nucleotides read TGTGCCAGCAGCCCGAGGACAGTTGGTAGCACTGAAGCTTTCTTT. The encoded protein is CASSPRTVGSTEAFF.

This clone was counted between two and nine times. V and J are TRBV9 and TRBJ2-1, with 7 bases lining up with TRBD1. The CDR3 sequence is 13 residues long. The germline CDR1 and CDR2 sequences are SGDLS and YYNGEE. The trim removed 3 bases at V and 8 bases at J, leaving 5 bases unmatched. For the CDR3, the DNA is TGTGCCAGCAGCGAGAACAGGGGCCATGAGCAGTTCTTC. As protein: CASSENRGHEQFF. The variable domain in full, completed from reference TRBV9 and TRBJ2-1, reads DSGVTQTPKHLITATGQRVTLRCSPRSGDLSVYWYQQSLDQGLQFLIQYYNGEERAKGNILERFSAQQFPDLHSELNLSSLELGDSALYFCASSENRGHEQFFGPGTRLTVL.

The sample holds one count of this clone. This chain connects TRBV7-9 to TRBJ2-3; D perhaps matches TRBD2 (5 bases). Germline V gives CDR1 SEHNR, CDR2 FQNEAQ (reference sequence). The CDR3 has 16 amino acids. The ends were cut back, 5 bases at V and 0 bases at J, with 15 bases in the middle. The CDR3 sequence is CASSPISGASTDTQYF. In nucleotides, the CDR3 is TGTGCCAGCAGCCCGATAAGCGGAGCTAGCACAGATACGCAGTATTTT. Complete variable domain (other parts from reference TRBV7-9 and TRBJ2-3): DTGVSQNPRHKITKRGQNVTFRCDPISEHNRLYWYRQTLGQGPEFLTYFQNEAQLEKSRLLSDRFSAERPKGSFSTLEIQRTEQGDSAMYLCASSPISGASTDTQYFGPGTRLTVL.

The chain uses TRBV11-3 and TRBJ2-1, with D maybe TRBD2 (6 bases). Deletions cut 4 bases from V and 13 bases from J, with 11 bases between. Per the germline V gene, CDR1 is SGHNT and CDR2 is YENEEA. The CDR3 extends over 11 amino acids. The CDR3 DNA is TGTGCCAGCAGCTCGGGACTGTTACAGTTCTTC. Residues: CASSSGLLQFF.

As DNA, the CDR3 is TGTGCCTGGAGTGGGGTATCGGGGGGAGTTACCGGGGAGCTGTTTTTT. Its translation: CAWSGVSGGVTGELFF. V is TRBV30 and J is TRBJ2-2; 7 nucleotides align to TRBD2. The length of the CDR3 is 16 residues. With V trimmed by 1 base and J by 5 bases, 10 bases remained unmatched. In germline, CDR1 is GTSNPN, CDR2 SVGIG (reference sequence).

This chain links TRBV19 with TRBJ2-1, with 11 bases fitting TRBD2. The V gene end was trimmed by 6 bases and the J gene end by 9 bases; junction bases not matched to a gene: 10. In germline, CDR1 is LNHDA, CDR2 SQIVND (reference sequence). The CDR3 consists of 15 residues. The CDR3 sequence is CASRPLAGGPGEQFF. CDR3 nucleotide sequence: TGTGCCAGTAGGCCTCTAGCGGGGGGCCCGGGTGAGCAGTTCTTC.

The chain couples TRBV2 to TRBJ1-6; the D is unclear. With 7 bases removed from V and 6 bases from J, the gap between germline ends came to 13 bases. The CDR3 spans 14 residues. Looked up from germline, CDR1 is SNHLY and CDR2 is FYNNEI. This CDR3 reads CASTSLEINSPLHF. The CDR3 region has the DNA TGTGCCAGCACCTCCCTCGAGATTAATTCACCCCTCCACTTT.

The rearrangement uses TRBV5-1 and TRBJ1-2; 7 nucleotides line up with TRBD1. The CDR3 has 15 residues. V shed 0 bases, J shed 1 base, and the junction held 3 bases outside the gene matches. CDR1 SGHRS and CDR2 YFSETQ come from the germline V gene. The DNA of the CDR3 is TGCGCCAGCAGCTTGGAACAGGGGAGTAACTATGGCTACACCTTC. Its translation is CASSLEQGSNYGYTF. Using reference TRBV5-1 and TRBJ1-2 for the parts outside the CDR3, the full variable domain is KAGVTQTPRYLIKTRGQQVTLSCSPISGHRSVSWYQQTPGQGLQFLFEYFSETQRNKGNFPGRFSGRQFSNSRSEMNVSTLELGDSALYLCASSLEQGSNYGYTFGSGTRLTVV.

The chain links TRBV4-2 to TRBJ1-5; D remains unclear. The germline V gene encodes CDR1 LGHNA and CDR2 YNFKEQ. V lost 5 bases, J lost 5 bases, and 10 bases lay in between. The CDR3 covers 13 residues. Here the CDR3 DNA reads TGTGCCAGCAGCTCAGGTCGCGATCAGCCCCAGCATTTT. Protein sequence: CASSSGRDQPQHF.

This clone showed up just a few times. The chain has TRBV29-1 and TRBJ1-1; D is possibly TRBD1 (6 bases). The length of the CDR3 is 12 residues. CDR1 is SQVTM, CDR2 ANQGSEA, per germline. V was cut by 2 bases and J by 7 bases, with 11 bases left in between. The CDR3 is CSVEQSRGEAFF. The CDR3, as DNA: TGCAGCGTTGAACAGAGCAGGGGTGAAGCTTTCTTT.

CDR3: CATRGQGNEQFF. DNA for the CDR3: TGTGCCACGAGGGGACAGGGGAATGAGCAGTTCTTC. This rearrangement joins TRBV24-1 to TRBJ2-1; the match to TRBD1 covers 10 bases. The germline V gene has CDR1 KGHDR and CDR2 SFDVKD. The CDR3 consists of 12 residues. The junction had 3 bases not matched to a gene; V was cut back by 10 bases and J by 7 bases.

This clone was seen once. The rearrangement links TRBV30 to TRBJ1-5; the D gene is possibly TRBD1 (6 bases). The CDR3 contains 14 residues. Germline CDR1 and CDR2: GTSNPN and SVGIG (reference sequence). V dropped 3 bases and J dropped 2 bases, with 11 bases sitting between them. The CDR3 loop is CAWRRPGGNQPQHF. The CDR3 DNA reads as TGTGCCTGGAGAAGGCCAGGGGGCAATCAGCCCCAGCATTTT.

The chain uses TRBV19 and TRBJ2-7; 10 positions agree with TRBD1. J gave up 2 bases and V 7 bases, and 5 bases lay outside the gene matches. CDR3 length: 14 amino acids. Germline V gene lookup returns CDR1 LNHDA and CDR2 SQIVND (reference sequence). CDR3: CASKLGQGPYEQYF. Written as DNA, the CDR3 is TGTGCCAGTAAGTTGGGACAGGGGCCCTACGAGCAGTACTTC.

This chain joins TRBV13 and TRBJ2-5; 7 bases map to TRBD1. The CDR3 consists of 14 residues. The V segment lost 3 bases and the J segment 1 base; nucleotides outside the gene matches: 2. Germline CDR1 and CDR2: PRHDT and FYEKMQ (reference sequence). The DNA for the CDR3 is TGTGCCAGCAGCTTCAACAGGGGCCAAGAGACCCAGTACTTC. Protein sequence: CASSFNRGQETQYF.

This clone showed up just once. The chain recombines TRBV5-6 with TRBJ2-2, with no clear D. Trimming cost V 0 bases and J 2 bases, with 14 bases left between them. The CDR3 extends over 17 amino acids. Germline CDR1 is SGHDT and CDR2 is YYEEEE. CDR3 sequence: CASSLGLLTVNTGELFF. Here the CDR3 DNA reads TGTGCCAGCAGCTTGGGACTTCTGACCGTAAACACCGGGGAGCTGTTTTTT.

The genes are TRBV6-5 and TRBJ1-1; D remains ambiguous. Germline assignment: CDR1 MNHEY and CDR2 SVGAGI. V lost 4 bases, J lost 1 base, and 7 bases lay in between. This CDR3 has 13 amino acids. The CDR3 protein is CASSSQENTEAFF. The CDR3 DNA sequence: TGTGCCAGCAGTTCCCAGGAGAACACTGAAGCTTTCTTT.

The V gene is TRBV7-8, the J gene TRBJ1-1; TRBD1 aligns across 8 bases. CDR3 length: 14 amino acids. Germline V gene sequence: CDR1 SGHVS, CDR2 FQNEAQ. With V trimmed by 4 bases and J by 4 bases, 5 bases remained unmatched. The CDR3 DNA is TGTGCCAGCAGCTCAGATCAGGGGGCCACTGAAGCTTTCTTT. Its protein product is CASSSDQGATEAFF.

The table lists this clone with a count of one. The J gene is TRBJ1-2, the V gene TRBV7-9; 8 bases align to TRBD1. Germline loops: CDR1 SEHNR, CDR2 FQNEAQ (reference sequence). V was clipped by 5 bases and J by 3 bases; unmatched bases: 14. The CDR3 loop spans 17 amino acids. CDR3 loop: CASSPSQRWGQDYGYTF. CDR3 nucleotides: TGTGCCAGCAGCCCATCACAAAGGTGGGGACAGGACTATGGCTACACCTTC. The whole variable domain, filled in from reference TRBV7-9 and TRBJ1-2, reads DTGVSQNPRHKITKRGQNVTFRCDPISEHNRLYWYRQTLGQGPEFLTYFQNEAQLEKSRLLSDRFSAERPKGSFSTLEIQRTEQGDSAMYLCASSPSQRWGQDYGYTFGSGTRLTVV.

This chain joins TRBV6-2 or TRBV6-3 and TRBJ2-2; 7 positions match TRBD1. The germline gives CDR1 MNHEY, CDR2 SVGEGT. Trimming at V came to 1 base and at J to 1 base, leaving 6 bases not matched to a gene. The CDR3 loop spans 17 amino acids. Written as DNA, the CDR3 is TGTGCCAGCAGTTACTTACAGGGGCCCCTGAACACCGGGGAGCTGTTTTTT. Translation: CASSYLQGPLNTGELFF.

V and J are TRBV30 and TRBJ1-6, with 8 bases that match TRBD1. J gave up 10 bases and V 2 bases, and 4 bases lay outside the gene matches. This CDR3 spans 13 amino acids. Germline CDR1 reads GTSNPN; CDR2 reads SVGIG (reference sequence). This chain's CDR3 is CAWSPWTGSPLHF. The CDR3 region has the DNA TGTGCCTGGAGTCCCTGGACAGGGTCACCCCTCCACTTT.

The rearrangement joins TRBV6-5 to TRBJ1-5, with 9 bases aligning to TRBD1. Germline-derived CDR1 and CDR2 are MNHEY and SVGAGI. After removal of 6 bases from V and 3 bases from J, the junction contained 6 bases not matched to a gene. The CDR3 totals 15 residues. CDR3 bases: TGTGCCAGCAGGGGACAGGGAGCGCTCAATCAGCCCCAGCATTTT. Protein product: CASRGQGALNQPQHF.

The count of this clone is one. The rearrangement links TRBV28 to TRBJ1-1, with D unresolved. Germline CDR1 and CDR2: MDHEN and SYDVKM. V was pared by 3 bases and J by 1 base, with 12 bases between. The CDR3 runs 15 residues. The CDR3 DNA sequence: TGTGCCAGCAGTTTGGTCCCCAGTGGGAACACTGAAGCTTTCTTT. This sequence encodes CASSLVPSGNTEAFF. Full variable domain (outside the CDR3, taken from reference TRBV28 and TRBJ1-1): DVKVTQSSRYLVKRTGEKVFLECVQDMDHENMFWYRQDPGLGLRLIYFSYDVKMKEKGDIPEGYSVSREKKERFSLILESASTNQTSMYLCASSLVPSGNTEAFFGQGTRLTVV.

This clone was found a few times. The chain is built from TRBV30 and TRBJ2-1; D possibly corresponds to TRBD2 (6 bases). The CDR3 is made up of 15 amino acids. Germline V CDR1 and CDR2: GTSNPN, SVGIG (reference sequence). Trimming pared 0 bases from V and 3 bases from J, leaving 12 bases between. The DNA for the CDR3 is TGTGCCTGGAGTGTCATGGCGGGGCTCTACAATGAGCAGTTCTTC. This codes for CAWSVMAGLYNEQFF.